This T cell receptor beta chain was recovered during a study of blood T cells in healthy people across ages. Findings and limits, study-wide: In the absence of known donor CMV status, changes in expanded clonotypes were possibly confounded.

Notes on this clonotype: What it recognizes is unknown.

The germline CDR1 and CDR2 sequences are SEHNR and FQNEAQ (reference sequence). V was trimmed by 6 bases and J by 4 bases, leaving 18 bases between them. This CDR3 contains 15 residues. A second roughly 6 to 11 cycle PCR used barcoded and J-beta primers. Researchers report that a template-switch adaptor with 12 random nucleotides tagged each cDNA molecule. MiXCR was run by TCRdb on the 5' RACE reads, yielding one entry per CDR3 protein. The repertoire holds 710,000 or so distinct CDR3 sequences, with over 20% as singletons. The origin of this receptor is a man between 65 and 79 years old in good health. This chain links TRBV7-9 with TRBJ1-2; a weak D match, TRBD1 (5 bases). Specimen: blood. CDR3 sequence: CASSSARRDSYGYTF. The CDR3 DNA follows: TGTGCCAGCAGTTCCGCCAGGCGAGACAGCTATGGCTACACCTTC.